A single sample gave rise to the 30 T cell receptor beta chains below, sequenced in a study of blood T cells in healthy people across ages (dated by TCRdb to 2015 to 2017). The library was made by 5' RACE. TCRdb names Illumina HiSeq 2500 as the instrument used. A second roughly 6 to 11 cycle PCR used a sample-barcoded 5' primer and a J-beta primer mix. Clones were called with MiXCR by TCRdb after fastp trimmed the public reads at Q25, and only in-frame beta chains were retained. Rows with a matching CDR3 protein are joined into one entry that keeps the most common DNA and genes. The sample yields hundreds of thousands of distinct CDR3 sequences; about 25% were counted once. The ten largest clonotypes hold under 9.5% of the sample. In addition, the sample was reused for a study of T cells of mothers and their children.

Sequenced input: blood. Receptors originate from a boy aged 5-17 years in good health.

The rearrangement links TRBV6-2 or TRBV6-3 to TRBJ1-2; 9 bases agree with TRBD1. The V and J ends lost 5 bases and 4 bases, in that order; junction bases with no gene match: 8. Germline CDR1 MNHEY, CDR2 SVGEGT. CDR3 length: 15 residues. The CDR3 nucleotides are TGTGCCAGCAGTGACGGGACAGGGACAGGCTATGGCTACACCTTC. Protein sequence: CASSDGTGTGYGYTF.

This clonotype has ten or more counts. The rearrangement joins TRBV29-1 to TRBJ2-5; D is tentatively TRBD1 or TRBD2 (5 bases each). Germline values: CDR1 SQVTM, CDR2 ANQGSEA. V was clipped by 0 bases and J by 9 bases, with 17 bases between them. CDR3 size: 14 residues. The CDR3 sequence is CSVEDRGGRGAQYF. CDR3 bases: TGCAGCGTTGAAGATCGGGGCGGCCGAGGGGCCCAGTACTTC.

As DNA, the CDR3 is TGCAGCGTTGAACAGGGTGAGCAGTTCTTC. Translated: CSVEQGEQFF. The J gene is TRBJ2-1, the V gene TRBV29-1; weak D call: TRBD1 (5 bases). Per germline, CDR1 SQVTM and CDR2 ANQGSEA. The CDR3 totals 10 residues. Trimming pared 2 bases from V and 9 bases from J, leaving 5 bases between.

In this sample, this clonotype turned up a few times. J is TRBJ2-2 and V is TRBV4-3; the D gene is possibly TRBD2 (5 bases). This CDR3 has 16 amino acids. Germline assignment: CDR1 LGHNA and CDR2 YSLEER. The V gene lost 0 bases and the J gene lost 4 bases, with 12 bases spanning the gap. The CDR3 spells CASSQEQLATTGELFF. In DNA, the CDR3 is TGCGCCAGCAGCCAAGAACAATTAGCGACCACCGGGGAGCTGTTTTTT.

J is TRBJ2-7 and V is TRBV9; 8 bases map to TRBD2. V dropped 4 bases and J dropped 3; count of bases not matched to a gene: 9. There are 15 residues in the CDR3. Germline values: CDR1 SGDLS, CDR2 YYNGEE. CDR3 protein: CASSPGAGANYEQYF. In DNA form, the CDR3 reads TGTGCCAGCAGCCCAGGAGCGGGAGCTAACTACGAGCAGTACTTC.

Only a few counts were recorded for this clonotype. The CDR3 nucleotides are TGTGCCAGCAGCAATACGGGGCGGGAGCTAGCGAGGTTAGGGAAGACCCAGTACTTC. Protein sequence: CASSNTGRELARLGKTQYF. This chain connects TRBV21-1 to TRBJ2-5; the D call in the table, TRBD2, was not verified against the DNA. TRBV21-1 is reported as a pseudogene. The length of the CDR3 is 19 residues.

This chain's CDR3 is CASSLELGAGSPLHF. As DNA, the CDR3 is TGCGCCAGCAGCTTGGAGCTGGGAGCGGGGTCACCCCTCCACTTT. This chain links TRBV5-1 with TRBJ1-6, with D unclear. CDR3 length equals 15 residues. CDR1 is SGHRS and CDR2 is YFSETQ in the germline V gene. The ends were cut back, 0 bases at V and 10 bases at J, with 14 bases in the middle.

This clonotype was seen a single time. Relative to the germline gene, one junction end is altered; a read error may explain this. The chain couples TRBV6-1 to TRBJ1-4, with D tentatively TRBD1 (6 bases). CDR1 is MNHNS, CDR2 SASEGT, per germline. The CDR3 spans 14 residues. This chain's CDR3 is CACSNSGTPGKLFF. The CDR3 coding sequence is TGTGCCTGCAGCAATTCTGGGACACCGGGAAAACTGTTTTTT.

This chain connects TRBV7-6 to TRBJ2-7; either TRBD1 or TRBD2 may fit D (5 bases each). The CDR3 is 16 amino acids. V was cut by 5 bases and J by 5 bases, with 22 bases left in between. CDR1 and CDR2 (germline): SGHVS, FNYEAQ. This CDR3 reads CASSQNPGRIPDEQYF. The CDR3 DNA is TGTGCCAGCAGCCAAAACCCGGGACGGATCCCTGACGAGCAGTACTTC.

As DNA, the CDR3 is TGTGCCAGCAGTGACCTGATCGCGGGCGAGGGCTATGGCTACACCTTC. Translated, it gives CASSDLIAGEGYGYTF. V is TRBV25-1 and J is TRBJ1-2; D gene unclear. CDR3 length equals 16 residues. The V end lost 3 bases, the J end lost 4 bases, and 18 bases lay between the germline ends. Germline CDR1 MGHDK, CDR2 SYGVNS.

The chain uses TRBV10-2 and TRBJ2-5, with 12 positions matching TRBD2. The DNA end favors TRBJ2-1, so the J call may be wrong. The CDR3 consists of 17 residues. Per the germline V gene, CDR1 is WSHSY and CDR2 is SAAADI. The chain's CDR3 is CASSERTSGRYWNEQFF. In nucleotides, the CDR3 is TGCGCCAGCAGTGAGAGAACTAGCGGGAGGTACTGGAATGAGCAGTTCTTC.

The chain carries TRBV12-3 or TRBV12-4 and TRBJ2-3; D assignment may be TRBD1 or TRBD2 (7 bases each). The CDR3 is 15 amino acids. The germline V and J ends were trimmed by 5 bases and 4 bases, with 16 bases remaining between them. The CDR3 sequence is CASSPGGASADTQYF. The CDR3 DNA reads TGTGCCAGCAGTCCAGGGGGGGCCAGCGCAGATACGCAGTATTTT.

The rearrangement uses TRBV20-1 and TRBJ2-1; TRBD2 matches at 8 bases. V lost 6 bases, J lost 3 bases, and 7 bases stayed unmatched. Germline V gene data show CDR1 as DFQATT and CDR2 as SNEGSKA (reference sequence). The CDR3 length is 14 residues. The CDR3 region is CSAVKAGVYNEQFF. In DNA form, the CDR3 reads TGCAGTGCCGTGAAAGCGGGAGTCTACAATGAGCAGTTCTTC.

This clonotype turned up a few times. J is TRBJ2-5 and V is TRBV5-5, with 8 bases matching TRBD2. TRBJ2-7 matches the DNA end more closely, so the J call is doubtful. This CDR3 has 16 amino acids. Germline CDR1 SGHKS, CDR2 YYEKEE (reference sequence). The CDR3 region has the DNA TGTGCCAGCAGCTTGGGAAGCGGGGGCCTCTCCTACGAGCAGTACTTC. It translates to CASSLGSGGLSYEQYF.

This clonotype has only a few counts. The rearrangement uses TRBV5-1 and TRBJ1-2; D is possibly TRBD1 (6 bases). Germline V lookup: CDR1 SGHRS, CDR2 YFSETQ. The CDR3 loop spans 16 amino acids. V lost 4 bases and J 4 bases, leaving 20 bases between the germline ends. CDR3 sequence reads: CASSLLPGVESYGYTF. The CDR3 DNA reads TGCGCCAGCAGCCTCCTCCCAGGGGTAGAGAGCTATGGCTACACCTTC.

This clonotype was seen a handful of times. One junction end does not reproduce the germline sequence, and a read error may be involved. The chain is built from TRBV9 and TRBJ2-7; 14 bases align to TRBD2. Germline CDR1 reads SGDLS; CDR2 reads YYNGEE. The CDR3 covers 15 residues. CDR3 sequence reads: CTSSVGTSGSEEQYF. In DNA form, the CDR3 reads TGTACCAGCAGCGTCGGGACTAGCGGGAGTGAGGAGCAGTACTTC.

The J gene is TRBJ2-7, the V gene TRBV10-3; a possible D gene is TRBD2 (6 bases). The J call is doubtful: the DNA matches TRBJ2-5 better. There are 13 residues in the CDR3. Per germline, CDR1 ENHRY and CDR2 SYGVKD. The CDR3 spells CAVLNPPGGTQYF. In DNA form, the CDR3 reads TGTGCCGTCCTCAATCCCCCCGGGGGGACCCAGTACTTC.

CDR3 protein: CAISDGPTSTYEQYF. For the CDR3, the DNA is TGTGCCATCAGTGATGGGCCTACCTCCACCTACGAGCAGTACTTC. This rearrangement joins TRBV10-3 to TRBJ2-7; D not certain. In germline, CDR1 is ENHRY, CDR2 SYGVKD. Trimming cost V 3 bases and J 2 bases, with 14 bases left between them. The CDR3 length is 15 residues.

There are a few counts of this clonotype. The chain joins TRBV4-3 to TRBJ2-3, with D perhaps being TRBD1 or TRBD2 (6 bases each). The CDR3 extends over 18 amino acids. V shed 2 bases and J shed 5 bases, with 23 bases lying between them. Looked up from germline, CDR1 is LGHNA and CDR2 is YSLEER. In DNA form, the CDR3 reads TGCGCCAGCAGCCAACGGGGGCCCATGGCGGGGCGTGGAGATACGCAGTATTTT. Translated: CASSQRGPMAGRGDTQYF.

The V gene is TRBV28, the J gene TRBJ1-2; possible D gene TRBD1, 5 bases. V dropped 8 bases and J dropped 8 bases, with 12 bases sitting between them. The germline gives CDR1 MDHEN, CDR2 SYDVKM. The CDR3 loop spans 11 amino acids. As DNA, the CDR3 is TGTGCCAGCGGCGGGCAGGGAGGCTACACCTTC. Residues: CASGGQGGYTF.

V usage is TRBV7-2 and J usage is TRBJ1-1; 9 bases are shared with TRBD1. The CDR3 is made up of 14 amino acids. V shed 7 bases, J shed 5 bases, and the junction held 8 bases outside the gene matches. The germline gives CDR1 SGHTA, CDR2 FQGNSA. The CDR3 spells CASNDRGIETEAFF. The CDR3 DNA is TGTGCCAGCAACGACAGGGGGATCGAGACTGAAGCTTTCTTT.

V usage is TRBV13 and J usage is TRBJ2-5; 7 nucleotides agree with TRBD2. Germline V gene sequence: CDR1 PRHDT, CDR2 FYEKMQ (reference sequence). The CDR3 runs 16 residues. J gave up 1 base and V 2 bases, and 7 bases lay outside the gene matches. Here the CDR3 DNA reads TGTGCCAGCAGCTTAATAAGCGGGACCTTCCAAGAGACCCAGTACTTC. It encodes CASSLISGTFQETQYF.

This clonotype has more than one count but fewer than ten. The chain recombines TRBV7-9 with TRBJ2-1, with 8 bases fitting TRBD1. The germline CDR1 and CDR2 sequences are SEHNR and FQNEAQ (reference sequence). The CDR3 runs to 16 residues. Trimming at V came to 8 bases and at J to 0 bases, leaving 9 bases not matched to a gene. CDR3 residues: CASGDRLTSSYNEQFF. The CDR3 region has the DNA TGTGCCAGCGGGGACAGGCTAACGAGCTCCTACAATGAGCAGTTCTTC.

This clonotype appeared a few times. The chain joins TRBV12-3 or TRBV12-4 to TRBJ2-5, with 9 bases matching TRBD2. CDR3 size: 15 residues. The V gene end was trimmed by 3 bases and the J gene end by 3 bases; junction bases not matched to a gene: 5. In DNA, the CDR3 is TGTGCCAGCAGTTTTGCTAGCGGGGAAAAAGAGACCCAGTACTTC. Translating gives CASSFASGEKETQYF.

The chain links TRBV12-3 or TRBV12-4 to TRBJ1-1; TRBD1 agrees at 8 bases. With V trimmed by 2 bases and J by 4 bases, 6 bases remained unmatched. The CDR3 covers 15 residues. The CDR3 loop is CASSLRQGAVTEAFF. In DNA, the CDR3 is TGTGCCAGCAGTTTAAGGCAGGGGGCGGTCACTGAAGCTTTCTTT.

The rearrangement joins TRBV6-5 to TRBJ2-1; the D is unclear. V was clipped by 6 bases and J by 5 bases, with 14 bases between them. The CDR3 spans 14 residues. Germline V gene lookup returns CDR1 MNHEY and CDR2 SVGAGI. The CDR3: CASSPPGGDNEQFF. CDR3 coding DNA: TGTGCCAGCAGCCCCCCAGGTGGGGACAATGAGCAGTTCTTC.

The V gene is TRBV7-2, the J gene TRBJ2-3; 14 bases agree with TRBD2. The V segment lost 6 bases and the J segment 1 base; nucleotides outside the gene matches: 12. This CDR3 is built from 19 residues. Germline lookup yields CDR1 SGHTA and CDR2 FQGNSA. The CDR3 nucleotides read TGTGCCAGCAGTAGACCCGGGACTAGCGGGGGTCTTGGCACAGATACGCAGTATTTT. This translates into CASSRPGTSGGLGTDTQYF.

This clonotype was detected a few times. The rearrangement uses TRBV27 and TRBJ2-4; D may correspond to TRBD1 or TRBD2 (6 bases each). From germline, CDR1 is MNHEY and CDR2 SMNVEV (reference sequence). V was pared by 8 bases and J by 9 bases, with 23 bases between. This CDR3 spans 15 amino acids. The CDR3 spells CASYKTGTRQSIQYF. CDR3 nucleotides: TGTGCCAGCTACAAAACAGGGACTCGTCAGAGCATTCAGTACTTC.

This clonotype has a count of ten or more. The rearrangement joins TRBV20-1 to TRBJ2-1; TRBD2 aligns across 9 bases. This CDR3 is 14 amino acids long. V shed 3 bases and J 6 bases; nucleotides not matched to a gene: 6. Germline assignment: CDR1 DFQATT and CDR2 SNEGSKA (reference sequence). The CDR3 loop is CSARRRGGLNEQFF. In DNA form, the CDR3 reads TGCAGTGCTAGGCGGCGGGGGGGCCTCAATGAGCAGTTCTTC.

Only a few counts were recorded for this clonotype. The chain joins TRBV7-2 to TRBJ1-5; D gene unclear. The CDR3 runs to 14 residues. Germline lookup yields CDR1 SGHTA and CDR2 FQGNSA. V was shortened by 2 bases and J by 6 bases, with 11 bases between the two germline ends. CDR3 sequence reads: CASSLSGYGQPQHF. The CDR3 DNA follows: TGTGCCAGCAGCTTATCCGGGTATGGTCAGCCCCAGCATTTT.